This T cell receptor (beta chain) comes out of a study of PD-1 blockade in classical Hodgkin lymphoma. Assay: immunoSEQ multiplex PCR; the TCRdb copy retains only in-frame clones and omits some. This table has about 90,000 clones, under 85% appearing once. Time point here: cycle 4 day 1 (C4D1), after 5 to 7 weeks of nivolumab. No patient escaped relapse after autologous stem cell transplantation, and brentuximab vedotin exposure varied. Sequenced here: peripheral blood mononuclear cells (PBMCs), sampled before the fourth cycle of nivolumab. The clonotype was recovered from a human donor with classical Hodgkin lymphoma.

CDR3 region: CATSSGSSREQFF. For the CDR3, the DNA is TGTGCCACCAGCAGTGGGTCTAGCCGTGAGCAGTTCTTC. V usage is TRBV15 and J usage is TRBJ2-1; possible D gene TRBD2, 5 bases. Germline V gives CDR1 LNHNV, CDR2 YYDKDF (reference sequence). The V end lost 3 bases, the J end lost 9 bases, and 12 bases lay between the germline ends. The CDR3 loop spans 13 amino acids.